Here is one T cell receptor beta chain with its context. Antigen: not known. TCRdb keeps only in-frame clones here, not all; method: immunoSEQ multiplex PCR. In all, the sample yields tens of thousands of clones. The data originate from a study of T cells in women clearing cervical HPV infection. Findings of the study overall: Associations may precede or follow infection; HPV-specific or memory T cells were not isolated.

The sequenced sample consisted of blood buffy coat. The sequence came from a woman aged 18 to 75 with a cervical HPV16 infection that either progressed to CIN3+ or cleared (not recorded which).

CDR3 DNA (partial): TGTGCCAGCAGCTGGGGAGAAGGGGACGAG. Translation gives CASSWGEGDE. The whole CDR3 is CASSWGEGDEQYF. V is TRBV7-9 and J is TRBJ2-7; D tentatively fits TRBD1 or TRBD2 (5 bases each). The observed sequence ends 3 residues before the CDR3 terminus, with the missing tail filled in from the germline J gene. Germline CDR1 SEHNR, CDR2 FQNEAQ (reference sequence). V was trimmed by 4 bases and J by 5 bases, leaving 12 bases between them. There are 13 residues in the CDR3.